The 18 T cell receptor beta chains in this list originate from one sample, sequenced in a study of shared T cell receptors in the human thymus. Only in-frame clones appear in the TCRdb table, and some are missing; sequencing was by immunoSEQ multiplex PCR. This sample carries hundreds of thousands of clones, roughly 86% of them seen once, and the ten largest clones take 0.009% to 0.0095%. The data also belong to a second study, concerning human thymus T cells.

Sequencing input: thymocytes. The receptors derive from a boy younger than two with a congenital heart defect.

V is TRBV6-1 and J is TRBJ2-7; 11 bases map to TRBD1. The CDR3 runs 16 residues. Germline trimming cut 3 bases from V and 5 bases from J; bases unmatched to any gene: 9. Germline loops: CDR1 MNHNS, CDR2 SASEGT. The CDR3 DNA follows: TGTGCCAGCAGTGACCCTCCGGGACAGGGGGTCCACGAGCAGTACTTC. Amino acid sequence: CASSDPPGQGVHEQYF.

The CDR3: CASSDSRARDIGEQYF. The CDR3 DNA reads TGTGCCAGCAGTGATTCCCGGGCCCGGGACATTGGGGAGCAGTACTTC. J is TRBJ2-7 and V is TRBV2, with D possibly being TRBD1 (6 bases). Deletions cut 3 bases from V and 7 bases from J, with 22 bases between. The CDR3 contains 16 residues. Germline CDR1 and CDR2: SNHLY and FYNNEI. The whole variable domain, filled in from reference TRBV2 and TRBJ2-7, reads EPEVTQTPSHQVTQMGQEVILRCVPISNHLYFYWYRQILGQKVEFLVSFYNNEISEKSEIFDDQFSVERPDGSNFTLKIRSTKLEDSAMYFCASSDSRARDIGEQYFGPGTRLTVT.

This chain connects TRBV27 to TRBJ2-1, with a tentative D call TRBD2 (6 bases). V gave up 2 bases and J gave up 1 base, with 12 bases separating them. Germline V gene data show CDR1 as MNHEY and CDR2 as SMNVEV (reference sequence). The CDR3 has 16 amino acids. The CDR3 sequence: CASSLSGLSSYNEQFF. The CDR3 DNA reads TGTGCCAGCAGTTTAAGCGGGCTTTCATCCTACAATGAGCAGTTCTTC.

This clone was recorded once. The rearrangement links TRBV5-1 to TRBJ1-2; no reliable D call. Germline lookup yields CDR1 SGHRS and CDR2 YFSETQ. This CDR3 is 15 amino acids long. The germline V and J ends were trimmed by 6 bases and 2 bases, with 17 bases remaining between them. CDR3 sequence (DNA): TGCGCCAGCACCCTCTTTGCGGGGAGCAACTATGGCTACACCTTC. It is translated as CASTLFAGSNYGYTF.

The chain combines TRBV11-2 with TRBJ1-1; D gene ambiguous. The V and J ends lost 2 bases and 8 bases respectively, with 9 bases between them. Germline V lookup: CDR1 SGHAT, CDR2 FQNNGV. This CDR3 has 12 residues. This chain's CDR3 is CASSLSLREAFF. The CDR3, as DNA: TGTGCCAGCAGCTTAAGTCTACGAGAAGCTTTCTTT.

The chain joins TRBV5-8 to TRBJ2-7; D is ambiguous. In germline, CDR1 is SGHTS, CDR2 YDEGEE. The CDR3 extends over 19 amino acids. V lost 0 bases, J lost 0 bases, and 22 bases lay in between. CDR3 in amino acids: CASSLVKVSTVTSSYEQYF. The CDR3 DNA reads TGTGCCAGCAGCTTGGTGAAGGTTAGTACAGTAACGAGCTCCTACGAGCAGTACTTC.

The gene calls are TRBV9 and TRBJ1-1, with 7 bases fitting TRBD1. CDR3 length: 18 residues. Trimming cost V 0 bases and J 1 base; bases outside gene matches: 12. Germline loops: CDR1 SGDLS, CDR2 YYNGEE. The CDR3 DNA reads TGTGCCAGCAGCGTAGAGGATGCGGGACAGCCAGAGAACACTGAAGCTTTCTTT. Protein sequence: CASSVEDAGQPENTEAFF.

The CDR3 DNA reads TGTGCCAGCAGCACCAGCGCCTTAGCCTACAATGAGCAGTTCTTC. Translated, it gives CASSTSALAYNEQFF. The gene calls are TRBV9 and TRBJ2-1, with unresolved D. This CDR3 contains 15 residues. Germline-derived CDR1 and CDR2 are SGDLS and YYNGEE. V shed 4 bases and J shed 2 bases, with 13 bases lying between them.

The CDR3: CASSELAEGSYGYTF. For the CDR3, the DNA is TGTGCCAGCAGTGAATTGGCAGAGGGAAGCTATGGCTACACCTTC. V and J are TRBV25-1 and TRBJ1-2; D gene ambiguous. Germline CDR1 and CDR2: MGHDK and SYGVNS. This CDR3 comprises 15 residues. V lost 1 base and J 4 bases, leaving 13 bases between the germline ends.

Remarks on this clone: The junction departs from germline at one end; a sequencing error may be responsible. Other DNA sequences of this sample code for an identical CDR3. The chain combines TRBV5-1 with TRBJ1-6; the D gene is possibly TRBD1 (6 bases). The CDR3 is made up of 16 amino acids. Germline-derived CDR1 and CDR2 are SGHRS and YFSETQ. CDR3 in DNA: TGCGCTAGCAGCTTGGCGCCCAGGGGCCCCAATTCACCCCTCCACTTT. Its translation: CASSLAPRGPNSPLHF.

This rearrangement joins TRBV5-4 to TRBJ1-1, with a possible D match to TRBD1 (6 bases). CDR1 is SGHNT, CDR2 YYREEE, per germline (reference sequence). The CDR3 totals 16 residues. Trimming took off 4 bases at V and 1 base at J, with 17 bases between the two ends. Here the CDR3 reads CASSPLGAQPNTEAFF. The CDR3 region has the DNA TGTGCCAGCAGCCCTCTGGGGGCCCAACCGAACACTGAAGCTTTCTTT. The complete variable domain, with remaining parts taken from reference TRBV5-4 and TRBJ1-1, reads ETGVTQSPTHLIKTRGQQVTLRCSSQSGHNTVSWYQQALGQGPQFIFQYYREEENGRGNFPPRFSGLQFPNYSSELNVNALELDDSALYLCASSPLGAQPNTEAFFGQGTRLTVV.

CDR3 in DNA: TGTGCCAGCAGCGCTGAGGGCTACCTCTCTGGAAACACCATATATTTT. Its protein product is CASSAEGYLSGNTIYF. The chain couples TRBV5-8 to TRBJ1-3; D is unresolved. This CDR3 has 16 residues. Trimming removed 4 bases from V and 0 bases from J, with 14 bases in between. Germline loops: CDR1 SGHTS, CDR2 YDEGEE.

This clone turned up a few times. V gene TRBV18 combines with J gene TRBJ2-5, with TRBD2 as a possible D gene (6 bases). Looked up from germline, CDR1 is KGHSH and CDR2 is LQKENI. The CDR3 runs to 17 residues. Deletions cut 2 bases from V and 5 bases from J, with 21 bases between. The CDR3 coding sequence is TGTGCCAGCTCACCATGGAGCGGGCAAGAACCCACGGAGACCCAGTACTTC. This sequence encodes CASSPWSGQEPTETQYF.

The CDR3 sequence: CASSLVGGRFNEQFF. For the CDR3, the DNA is TGTGCCAGCAGCTTGGTAGGCGGGAGGTTCAATGAGCAGTTCTTC. The rearrangement uses TRBV5-6 and TRBJ2-1; 8 nucleotides align to TRBD2. This CDR3 region has 15 residues. Germline V gene sequence: CDR1 SGHDT, CDR2 YYEEEE. V shed 0 bases and J 6 bases; nucleotides not matched to a gene: 5.

The V and J genes are TRBV2 and TRBJ1-1, with 10 bases lining up with TRBD1. The V gene's germline CDR1 is SNHLY and CDR2 FYNNEI. The CDR3 is made up of 14 amino acids. J was trimmed by 1 base and V by 6 bases; bases with no gene match: 2. The CDR3 DNA sequence: TGTGCCAGCAGAAGACAGGGGGCGAACACTGAAGCTTTCTTT. Translated, it gives CASRRQGANTEAFF. The variable domain in full, completed from reference TRBV2 and TRBJ1-1, reads EPEVTQTPSHQVTQMGQEVILRCVPISNHLYFYWYRQILGQKVEFLVSFYNNEISEKSEIFDDQFSVERPDGSNFTLKIRSTKLEDSAMYFCASRRQGANTEAFFGQGTRLTVV.

The chain has TRBV6-5 and TRBJ2-7, with D perhaps TRBD1 (5 bases). Between the trimmed V and J ends, which lost 6 bases and 1 base, there was a span of 16 bases. CDR1 is MNHEY, CDR2 SVGAGI, per germline. CDR3 length: 15 residues. The CDR3 region is CASSPGQESSYEQYF. CDR3 coding DNA: TGTGCCAGCAGCCCCGGACAAGAATCTTCCTACGAGCAGTACTTC.

The count of this clone is one. The chain joins TRBV4-3 to TRBJ2-7; 8 bases are a match to TRBD1. Germline V gene data show CDR1 as LGHNA and CDR2 as YSLEER. J was trimmed by 6 bases and V by 4 bases; bases with no gene match: 11. This CDR3 comprises 15 residues. CDR3 in DNA: TGCGCCAGCAGCCCCCGGACAGGGCATGGTGCCGAGCAGTACTTC. This gives the protein CASSPRTGHGAEQYF.

This rearrangement joins TRBV5-1 to TRBJ2-5, with D maybe TRBD1 (5 bases). Germline CDR1 SGHRS, CDR2 YFSETQ. The V gene lost 5 bases and the J gene lost 0 bases, with 5 bases spanning the gap. The CDR3 loop spans 12 amino acids. The CDR3 region has the DNA TGCGCCAGCAGGGACAACCAAGAGACCCAGTACTTC. Its protein is CASRDNQETQYF.